This TCR beta chain is from a study of regulatory T cells in long-lasting Graves disease. Study results and caveats: Persistent patients shared fewer than 3,500 public clonotypes among themselves. Newly diagnosed patients shared fewer, at around 970.

As regards this clonotype: What it binds is unknown.

Trimming left V 5 bases short and J 9 bases short, with 23 bases between. This CDR3 comprises 16 residues. The germline CDR1 and CDR2 sequences are SEHNR and FQNEAQ (reference sequence). Time point given: newly diagnosed GD, antithyroid drugs for less than 3 months. After RNA was extracted from PBMCs, the TCR library was made from it. Each of the patients was recruited from an endocrinology department situated in Xi'an, China. Relying on iRepertoire HTBI primers and Arm-PCR of CDR3 regions, the team built TCR beta libraries. TCRdb ran MiXCR on the multiplex PCR reads and lists one entry per CDR3 protein. The sample lists hundreds of thousands of distinct CDR3 sequences, 16% occurring once. This same sample was also taken into another study, of T cells in Graves' hyperthyroidism and ophthalmopathy.

The origin of this receptor is a woman aged 35-65 years with Graves disease. The gene calls are TRBV7-9 and TRBJ2-1; D possibly matches TRBD1 or TRBD2 (6 bases each). The sample was peripheral blood mononuclear cells (PBMCs), taken at new diagnosis, from a patient treated with antithyroid drugs. In nucleotides, the CDR3 is TGTGCCAGCAGCCCCCCCACTGGGGGGCAAGTCGGTGAGCAGTTCTTC. As protein: CASSPPTGGQVGEQFF.